This TCR beta chain was captured by sequencing in a study of Graves' ophthalmopathy and Graves' hyperthyroidism. Study overall: Stable hyperthyroidism referred to disease that showed no ophthalmopathy within 18 months of follow-up. Study conclusions and caveats: Most expanded thyroid clonotypes above 0.001 frequency also appeared in blood.

Concerning this clonotype itself: Its target is unknown.

Amplification targeted the TCR beta CDR3 regions, with RNA transcripts as the source material. The first round was an RT-PCR with HTBI primers, and the second round was a multiplex PCR. MiXCR was run by TCRdb on the multiplex PCR reads, yielding one entry per CDR3 protein. This table holds 450,000 to 600,000 distinct CDR3 sequences, 35% to 40% found once. The germline CDR1 and CDR2 sequences are SGHTA and FQGTGA. This CDR3 has 13 amino acids. The germline V and J ends were trimmed by 6 bases and 6 bases, with 14 bases remaining between them. The V gene is TRBV7-3, the J gene TRBJ1-2; TRBD1 is a possible D gene (5 bases). This TCR was sampled from an adult man with Graves' hyperthyroidism. Material: peripheral blood or thyroid tissue (not recorded which). CDR3 sequence: CASSYGDWDGYTF. In DNA form, the CDR3 reads TGTGCCAGCAGTTACGGGGACTGGGATGGCTACACCTTC.